This paragraph covers one T cell receptor (beta chain) sequence. In the study's own analysis: How many nucleated cells were present was estimated from reference gene primer amplification. Sequenced by immunoSEQ multiplex PCR; TCRdb stores in-frame clones only, minus some. Clone size and the V and J calls come from that table; the DNA yielded D and trimming. The sample yields hundreds of thousands of clones, 88% seen once. This entry is derived from a study of blood T cell repertoires in COVID-19. Study members were between about 18 and 89 years old and lived in approximately 25 US regions. Trimming shortened V by 7 bases and J by 4 bases, and 11 bases separated the two germline ends. This CDR3 contains 13 residues. Germline V CDR1 and CDR2: SNHLY, FYNNEI.

The sequence was collected from a woman aged 40 to 49 with acute COVID-19. The specimen was PBMCs or T cells enriched from blood (not recorded which). This rearrangement joins TRBV2 to TRBJ1-5; D is unresolved. CDR3 coding DNA: TGTGCCAGCACCGAGGTTCGGAATCAGCCCCAGCATTTT. Its translation: CASTEVRNQPQHF.